This record covers a single TCR beta chain. Its antigen is still unknown. The CDR3 has 16 residues. V gave up 1 base and J gave up 0 bases; unmatched junction bases: 3. Germline lookup yields CDR1 SNHLY and CDR2 FYNNEI. The data are from a study of shared clonotypes between healthy human individuals. How the authors handled the data: As immunoSEQ supplied junction-only sequences (without quality scores), filtering differed. The table came from immunoSEQ multiplex PCR; TCRdb's copy has only in-frame clones and leaves some out. That table is the source of V, J and clone size, and D and trimming were worked out from the DNA. This sample has about 1 million clones; more than 65% occur once, and the top ten carry over 1.3%. General study results and limits: A small donor pool kept down the genetic and exposure-history diversity that was represented. Larger estimated richness was generally recorded for naive subsets relative to memory subsets.

The rearrangement links TRBV2 to TRBJ2-1, with TRBD2 identical over 7 bases. The source of this sequence is a man between 18 and 35 years old in good health. The sample was memory CD4+ T cells sorted from blood. Regarding subset: CD45RA-negative fraction. DNA of the CDR3: TGTGCCAGCAGTGAAGGACTAGCAGGCTCCTACAATGAGCAGTTCTTC. Its translation: CASSEGLAGSYNEQFF.